This T cell receptor beta chain appears in the sequencing data of a study of breast tumors, draining lymph nodes, adjacent tissues. Study-wide results and caveats: Data fit most tumor T cells coming from lymph node, expanding in tumor. Tumors had less TCR diversity than lymph nodes, more than nontumor tissue. The lymph node origin of tumor T cells was framed as consistent with a hypothesis, not demonstrated.

The CDR3 contains 14 residues. The germline V and J ends were trimmed by 5 bases and 2 bases, with 11 bases remaining between them. CDR1 and CDR2 from the germline V gene are SGHTA and FQGNSA. TCRdb independently ran MiXCR on the multiplex PCR reads; one entry per CDR3 protein. The sample holds about 180,000 distinct CDR3 sequences, approximately 33% seen once. As for this clonotype: What it binds is not known.

The lymph nodes were axillary draining lymph nodes from breast cancer patients. Sequencing input: axillary lymph node tissue. This sequence originates from a female donor with breast cancer. Some clones in this sample may be carry-over from other donors' samples. The J gene is TRBJ2-3, the V gene TRBV7-2; D unclear. The CDR3 protein is CASSQDGYTDTQYF. CDR3 sequence (DNA): TGTGCCAGCAGCCAAGACGGCTACACAGATACGCAGTATTTT.